What follows describes a single T cell receptor beta chain. CDR1 is SQVTM, CDR2 ANQGSEA, per germline. The V segment lost 3 bases and the J segment 4 bases; nucleotides outside the gene matches: 6. This CDR3 has 14 amino acids. Per the authors' pipeline: The assay estimated nucleated cells by amplifying reference gene primers. Libraries were prepared by immunoSEQ multiplex PCR; TCRdb keeps only in-frame clonotypes and omits some of them. V and J calls and clone size are given by that table; D and trimming were obtained from the DNA. The sample has about 150,000 clones, about 86% seen once. These data originate in a study of blood T cell repertoires in COVID-19. Study at large: Acute and convalescent COVID-19 samples came from the United States, Italy and Spain. PBMCs, B-cell-depleted T cells, or T cells provided the cDNA or gDNA that made up the material.

The source of this sequence is an older woman with active or convalescent COVID-19. The sample consisted of peripheral blood. This chain links TRBV29-1 with TRBJ2-3; TRBD2 agrees at 8 bases. Written as DNA, the CDR3 is TGCAGCGTTGATGGCAGCGGGAGCTCAGATACGCAGTATTTT. It is translated as CSVDGSGSSDTQYF.